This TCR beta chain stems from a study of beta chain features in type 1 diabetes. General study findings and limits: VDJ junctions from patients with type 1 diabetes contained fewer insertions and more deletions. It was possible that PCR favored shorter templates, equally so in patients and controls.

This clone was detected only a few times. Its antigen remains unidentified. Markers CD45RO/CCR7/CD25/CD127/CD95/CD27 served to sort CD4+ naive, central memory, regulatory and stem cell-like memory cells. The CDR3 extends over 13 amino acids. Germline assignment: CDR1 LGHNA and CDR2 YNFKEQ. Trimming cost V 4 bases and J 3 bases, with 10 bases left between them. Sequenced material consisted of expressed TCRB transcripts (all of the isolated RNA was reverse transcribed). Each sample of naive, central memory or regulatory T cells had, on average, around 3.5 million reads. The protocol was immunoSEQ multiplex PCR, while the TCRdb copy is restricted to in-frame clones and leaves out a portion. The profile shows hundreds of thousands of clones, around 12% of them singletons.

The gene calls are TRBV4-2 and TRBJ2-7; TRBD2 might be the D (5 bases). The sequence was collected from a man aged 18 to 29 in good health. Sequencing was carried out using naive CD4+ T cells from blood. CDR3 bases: TGTGCCAGCAGCCGTGACGGGAACTACGAGCAGTACTTC. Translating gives CASSRDGNYEQYF.